These 30 T cell receptor beta chains were sequenced from one sample in a study of blood T cell repertoires in COVID-19. Sequenced by immunoSEQ multiplex PCR; TCRdb stores in-frame clones only, minus some. The repertoire holds around 150,000 clones, with 80% to 90% as singletons. Sequencing input: PBMCs or T cells enriched from blood (not recorded which). The receptors shown here come from a woman aged 45-59 years with acute COVID-19.

The rearrangement links TRBV6-2 or TRBV6-3 to TRBJ1-1, with a tentative D call TRBD1 (5 bases). Trimming cost V 6 bases and J 7 bases, with 15 bases left between them. The CDR3 length is 13 residues. Looked up from germline, CDR1 is MNHEY and CDR2 is SVGEGT. CDR3 DNA: TGTGCCAGCAGACCTACAGGCCGAGGTGAAGCTTTCTTT. Its translation: CASRPTGRGEAFF.

The genes are TRBV5-1 and TRBJ1-3; possible D gene TRBD1, 5 bases. The CDR3 is 17 amino acids. With 2 bases removed from V and 3 bases from J, the gap between germline ends came to 18 bases. CDR1 is SGHRS, CDR2 YFSETQ, per germline. The CDR3 DNA is TGCGCCAGCAGCTTAGGATCACCGGGACTAGGTGGAAACACCATATATTTT. Translated, it gives CASSLGSPGLGGNTIYF.

This chain links TRBV5-1 with TRBJ2-7, with D unresolved. Germline V gene sequence: CDR1 SGHRS, CDR2 YFSETQ. The ends were cut back, 2 bases at V and 0 bases at J, with 9 bases in the middle. This CDR3 spans 14 amino acids. CDR3 bases: TGCGCCAGCAGCTTCCAGTCCATCTCCTACGAGCAGTACTTC. Its protein product is CASSFQSISYEQYF.

The chain links TRBV7-9 to TRBJ2-7; 9 bases map to TRBD1. Trimming removed 5 bases from V and 5 bases from J; junction bases left unmatched: 7. The CDR3 is made up of 14 amino acids. Germline V gene lookup returns CDR1 SEHNR and CDR2 FQNEAQ (reference sequence). The CDR3 nucleotides read TGTGCCAGCAGCCCCGGGACAGGGAACAACGAGCAGTACTTC. Protein sequence: CASSPGTGNNEQYF.

The J gene is TRBJ2-5, the V gene TRBV4-1; 7 nucleotides align to TRBD2. The CDR3 runs 16 residues. Germline V gives CDR1 MGHRA, CDR2 YSYEKL. The J segment lost 1 base and the V segment lost 3 bases, leaving 8 bases of the junction unmatched. The CDR3 DNA sequence: TGCGCCAGCAGCCAGTCTCTAGCGGAGAGCCAAGAGACCCAGTACTTC. Translating it yields CASSQSLAESQETQYF.

The chain employs TRBV14 and TRBJ2-3; the D is unclear. Per the germline V gene, CDR1 is SGHDN and CDR2 is FVKESK. Deletions cut 3 bases from V and 0 bases from J, with 16 bases between. The CDR3 covers 17 residues. The CDR3 reads CASSQRWSSESTDTQYF. The CDR3 region has the DNA TGTGCCAGCAGCCAGCGCTGGAGTTCCGAGAGCACAGATACGCAGTATTTT.

The chain is built from TRBV5-8 and TRBJ1-1; 7 bases match TRBD1. This CDR3 is built from 11 residues. V was pared by 4 bases and J by 10 bases, with 4 bases of the junction left unmatched. The germline V gene encodes CDR1 SGHTS and CDR2 YDEGEE. The CDR3 here is CASSTRTGAFF. The CDR3 DNA reads as TGTGCCAGCAGCACAAGGACAGGAGCTTTCTTT.

This clone occurred once. This sequence joins TRBV9 and TRBJ2-1; D is uncertain. The CDR3 contains 12 residues. Germline CDR1 reads SGDLS; CDR2 reads YYNGEE. V shed 0 bases and J shed 7 bases, with 5 bases lying between them. CDR3 sequence: CASSVDYNEQFF. As DNA, the CDR3 is TGTGCCAGCAGCGTAGACTATAATGAGCAGTTCTTC.

V is TRBV10-3 and J is TRBJ2-7; TRBD2 might be the D (6 bases). Germline-derived CDR1 and CDR2 are ENHRY and SYGVKD. The V and J ends lost 2 bases and 2 bases respectively, with 16 bases between them. There are 16 residues in the CDR3. CDR3 coding DNA: TGTGCCATCAGTGAGGGCATCTCTAGCGCCACCTACGAGCAGTACTTC. Encoded protein: CAISEGISSATYEQYF.

J is TRBJ1-6 and V is TRBV11-2; 7 bases line up with TRBD1. CDR1 and CDR2 (germline): SGHAT, FQNNGV. CDR3 length: 14 amino acids. J was trimmed by 10 bases and V by 1 base; bases with no gene match: 4. The CDR3 reads CASSLGQGISPLHF. The CDR3 DNA follows: TGTGCCAGCAGCTTAGGACAGGGTATCTCACCCCTCCACTTT.

This clone was seen a handful of times. Other DNA sequences in the sample encode the same CDR3. The chain has TRBV18 and TRBJ1-5; 8 bases line up with TRBD1. The CDR3 contains 14 residues. The V and J ends lost 6 bases and 1 base, in that order; junction bases with no gene match: 2. Germline CDR1 and CDR2: KGHSH and LQKENI. The CDR3 loop reads CASSPGGSNQPQHF. CDR3 DNA: TGTGCCAGCTCGCCAGGGGGCAGCAATCAGCCCCAGCATTTT.

The chain uses TRBV7-2 and TRBJ2-1; 9 bases map to TRBD2. Germline trimming cut 1 base from V and 2 bases from J; bases unmatched to any gene: 0. This CDR3 spans 15 amino acids. Germline V gene sequence: CDR1 SGHTA, CDR2 FQGNSA. CDR3 sequence: CASSLGGRAYNEQFF. DNA for the CDR3: TGTGCCAGCAGCTTAGGCGGGAGGGCCTACAATGAGCAGTTCTTC.

This chain links TRBV6-1 with TRBJ2-7; tentative D call: TRBD2 (5 bases). V was shortened by 1 base and J by 2 bases, with 9 bases between the two germline ends. This CDR3 is 14 amino acids long. CDR1 is MNHNS and CDR2 is SASEGT in the germline V gene. In nucleotides, the CDR3 is TGTGCCAGCAGTGAAGGGGTCGGGACCTACGAGCAGTACTTC. As protein: CASSEGVGTYEQYF.

The V call is TRBV27, the J call TRBJ2-1; D perhaps matches TRBD1 (5 bases). The V and J ends lost 9 bases and 6 bases respectively, with 9 bases between them. Germline CDR1 and CDR2: MNHEY and SMNVEV (reference sequence). This CDR3 spans 11 amino acids. The CDR3 protein is CASVGVNEQFF. The CDR3 nucleotides read TGTGCCAGTGTAGGGGTCAATGAGCAGTTCTTC.

J is TRBJ2-1 and V is TRBV12-3 or TRBV12-4, with 11 bases fitting TRBD1. CDR3 length equals 13 residues. V shed 6 bases, J shed 7 bases, and the junction held 2 bases outside the gene matches. CDR3 sequence (DNA): TGTGCCAGCAGAGGGACAGGGGGGAATGAGCAGTTCTTC. It encodes CASRGTGGNEQFF.

The rearrangement uses TRBV5-1 and TRBJ2-2, with TRBD2 identical over 16 bases. The V and J ends lost 3 bases and 5 bases, in that order; junction bases with no gene match: 10. The CDR3 loop spans 19 amino acids. The V gene's germline CDR1 is SGHRS and CDR2 YFSETQ. For the CDR3, the DNA is TGCGCCAGCAGCTCACTGGGACTAGCGGGAGGGGACCAAACCGGGGAGCTGTTTTTT. The encoded protein is CASSSLGLAGGDQTGELFF. Full variable domain (outside the CDR3, taken from reference TRBV5-1 and TRBJ2-2): KAGVTQTPRYLIKTRGQQVTLSCSPISGHRSVSWYQQTPGQGLQFLFEYFSETQRNKGNFPGRFSGRQFSNSRSEMNVSTLELGDSALYLCASSSLGLAGGDQTGELFFGEGSRLTVL.

This sequence joins TRBV27 and TRBJ1-5; 8 positions match TRBD1. Germline V gene data show CDR1 as MNHEY and CDR2 as SMNVEV (reference sequence). This CDR3 spans 14 amino acids. J lost 6 bases, V lost 3 bases, and 4 bases had no gene match. The CDR3 loop is CASSFRTGSQPQHF. The CDR3 DNA follows: TGTGCCAGCAGTTTCCGGACAGGGAGTCAGCCCCAGCATTTT.

The J gene is TRBJ2-1, the V gene TRBV13; 8 nucleotides align to TRBD2. Per germline, CDR1 PRHDT and CDR2 FYEKMQ (reference sequence). V lost 3 bases, J lost 0 bases, and 1 base stayed unmatched. This CDR3 spans 15 amino acids. The CDR3 nucleotides read TGTGCCAGCAGCTTGAGCGGGAGCTCCTACAATGAGCAGTTCTTC. This translates into CASSLSGSSYNEQFF.

This chain joins TRBV11-2 and TRBJ2-3, with TRBD2 matching 9 bases. CDR1 is SGHAT, CDR2 FQNNGV, per germline. J was trimmed by 0 bases and V by 1 base; bases with no gene match: 5. The CDR3 extends over 17 amino acids. The DNA of the CDR3 is TGTGCCAGCAGCTTAGTTTCTAGCGGGACTAGCACAGATACGCAGTATTTT. This gives the protein CASSLVSSGTSTDTQYF.

CDR3 DNA sequence: TGTGCCAGCAGTTACCCCCGGGACAGGTGGACCTACAATGAGCAGTTCTTC. This encodes CASSYPRDRWTYNEQFF. The rearrangement links TRBV6-2 or TRBV6-3 to TRBJ2-1, with TRBD1 matching 8 bases. CDR1 is MNHEY, CDR2 SVGEGT, per germline. CDR3 length: 17 amino acids. V lost 2 bases to trimming and J lost 2 bases; unmatched junction nucleotides: 8.

This clone was seen just once. The V and J genes are TRBV11-1 and TRBJ2-1, with 11 positions matching TRBD2. V shed 5 bases, J shed 4 bases, and the junction held 4 bases outside the gene matches. The CDR3 extends over 15 amino acids. CDR1 is SGHAT, CDR2 FQDESV, per germline (reference sequence). The CDR3 here is CASSETSGSYNEQFF. CDR3 bases: TGTGCCAGCAGCGAAACTAGCGGGAGTTACAATGAGCAGTTCTTC.

The V gene is TRBV7-9, the J gene TRBJ2-3; 15 nucleotides agree with TRBD2. The CDR3 runs to 18 residues. In germline, CDR1 is SEHNR, CDR2 FQNEAQ (reference sequence). With 5 bases clipped from V and 0 bases from J, the junction kept 6 bases outside the gene matches. For the CDR3, the DNA is TGTGCCAGCAGCGGACTAGCGGGAGGGCCAAGGAGCACAGATACGCAGTATTTT. It codes for CASSGLAGGPRSTDTQYF.

This clone was picked up a small number of times. The chain recombines TRBV19 with TRBJ1-2; a possible D gene is TRBD1 (6 bases). Trimming stripped 2 bases from V and 0 bases from J, with 13 bases between. This CDR3 contains 16 residues. The germline V gene encodes CDR1 LNHDA and CDR2 SQIVND (reference sequence). The CDR3 protein is CASSIFPGQTNYGYTF. The CDR3 region has the DNA TGTGCCAGTAGTATATTTCCGGGACAAACTAACTATGGCTACACCTTC.

The chain uses TRBV7-8 and TRBJ2-5; D uncertain. The V gene lost 5 bases and the J gene lost 5 bases, with 6 bases spanning the gap. The germline V gene has CDR1 SGHVS and CDR2 FQNEAQ. The CDR3 has 11 amino acids. The CDR3, as DNA: TGTGCCAGCAGCCCCCGGGAGACCCAGTACTTC. Translation gives CASSPRETQYF.

The chain combines TRBV29-1 with TRBJ1-4; D gene unclear. Germline V CDR1 and CDR2: SQVTM, ANQGSEA. V lost 6 bases, J lost 0 bases, and 8 bases lay in between. This CDR3 region has 13 residues. The CDR3 loop reads CSVHSATNEKLFF. The CDR3 DNA follows: TGCAGCGTCCACAGTGCAACTAATGAAAAACTGTTTTTT.

Comments on this clone: The DNA is left out, because the CDR3 cannot be placed on it with certainty; the CDR3 is given as TCRdb lists it. The CDR3 region is CASSSSGGTSYEQYF. V usage is TRBV6-5 and J usage is TRBJ2-7; TRBD2 is the table's D call and was not checked against the DNA. The CDR3 comprises 15 residues, both ends counted. Germline-derived CDR1 and CDR2 are MNHEY and SVGAGI.

This chain joins TRBV9 and TRBJ1-2; D may be TRBD1 (6 bases). This CDR3 comprises 14 residues. Trimming shortened V by 0 bases and J by 4 bases, and 10 bases separated the two germline ends. Germline loops: CDR1 SGDLS, CDR2 YYNGEE. The CDR3 bases are TGTGCCAGCAGCGTAGACAGCAGGGGCTATGGCTACACCTTC. It yields the protein CASSVDSRGYGYTF.

V and J are TRBV6-5 and TRBJ2-3; 7 positions match TRBD2. V shed 2 bases, J shed 2 bases, and the junction held 7 bases outside the gene matches. This CDR3 contains 16 residues. In germline, CDR1 is MNHEY, CDR2 SVGAGI. The CDR3: CASSYALAEATDTQYF. The CDR3 coding sequence is TGTGCCAGCAGTTACGCTCTAGCGGAAGCCACAGATACGCAGTATTTT.

This chain links TRBV7-3 with TRBJ2-3; 7 positions agree with TRBD2. In germline, CDR1 is SGHTA, CDR2 FQGTGA. Unmatched junction bases numbered 5, after V lost 4 bases and J lost 1 base. The CDR3 spans 15 residues. The CDR3 region has the DNA TGTGCCAGCAGCTCTAGCGGCCCTGGCACAGATACGCAGTATTTT. Its protein product is CASSSSGPGTDTQYF.

The genes are TRBV6-1 and TRBJ2-3; 13 bases map to TRBD2. CDR1 is MNHNS, CDR2 SASEGT, per germline. This CDR3 comprises 16 residues. With V trimmed by 4 bases and J by 4 bases, 5 bases remained unmatched. In DNA, the CDR3 is TGTGCCAGCAGTGCCACTAGCGGGAGGGGTTCAGATACGCAGTATTTT. Translated: CASSATSGRGSDTQYF.